The present entry profiles one T cell receptor (beta chain) with its context. The antigen remains unidentified. Treatment specified: oral pan-JAK inhibitor, 5-10 mg twice daily. The sample originates from a study of CD8+ T cells in alopecia areata. Overall study context: Tofacitinib was taken orally by treated patients, and the dose was 5 to 10 mg twice daily.

cDNA reverse transcribed from extracted RNA served as the sequencing template. The assay was immunoSEQ multiplex PCR, and TCRdb's table has in-frame clones only and misses some. The sample records roughly 180,000 clones, around 49% being singletons. Points from the study as a whole: Numerous clones, expanded in lesions, remained in scalp and blood during tofacitinib. Since there was just one nonresponder, nobody can yet say how baseline CD8+ expansion ties to response.

V was cut by 7 bases and J by 5 bases, with 12 bases left in between. Per germline, CDR1 SNHLY and CDR2 FYNNEI. This CDR3 contains 14 residues. The source is a human donor with alopecia areata. The material sequenced was CD8+ T cells sorted from blood, taken around week 53, from a patient treated with tofacitinib. The chain recombines TRBV2 with TRBJ1-6; tentatively, D is TRBD1 (5 bases). The DNA for the CDR3 is TGTGCCAGCAACAATGGGGCTAATAATTCACCCCTCCACTTT. This codes for CASNNGANNSPLHF.